This TCR beta chain is drawn from a study of blood T cell repertoires in COVID-19. Study in general: T cells, B-cell-depleted T cells, or PBMCs provided the cDNA or gDNA that served as material.

The table came from immunoSEQ multiplex PCR; TCRdb's copy has only in-frame clones and leaves some out. The profile shows about 64,000 clones, about 88% of them singletons. The germline V gene has CDR1 SGDLS and CDR2 YYNGEE. The CDR3 sequence is 16 residues long. Trimming took 4 bases from V and 3 from J; bases not matched to a gene: 8. This chain joins TRBV9 and TRBJ2-3; 10 nucleotides agree with TRBD2. This receptor was identified in a man aged 65 to 85 with acute or convalescent COVID-19. The sequenced material came from peripheral blood. The CDR3: CASSFTSGDITDTQYF. In DNA, the CDR3 is TGTGCCAGCAGCTTTACTAGCGGGGATATTACAGATACGCAGTATTTT.